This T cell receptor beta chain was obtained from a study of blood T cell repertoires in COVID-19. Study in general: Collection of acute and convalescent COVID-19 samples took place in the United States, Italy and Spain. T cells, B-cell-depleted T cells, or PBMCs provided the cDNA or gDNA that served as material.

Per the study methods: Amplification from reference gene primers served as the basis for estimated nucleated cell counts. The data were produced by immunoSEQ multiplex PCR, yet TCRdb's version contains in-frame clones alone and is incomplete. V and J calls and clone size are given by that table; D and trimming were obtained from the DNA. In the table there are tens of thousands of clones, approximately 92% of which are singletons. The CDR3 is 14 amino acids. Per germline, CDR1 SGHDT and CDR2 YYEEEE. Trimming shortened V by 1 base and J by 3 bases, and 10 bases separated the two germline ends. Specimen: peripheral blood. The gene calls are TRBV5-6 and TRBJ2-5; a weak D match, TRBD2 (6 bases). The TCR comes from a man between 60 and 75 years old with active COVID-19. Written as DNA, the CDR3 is TGTGCCAGCAGCTTGTATTCGGGAGAAGAGACCCAGTACTTC. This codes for CASSLYSGEETQYF.